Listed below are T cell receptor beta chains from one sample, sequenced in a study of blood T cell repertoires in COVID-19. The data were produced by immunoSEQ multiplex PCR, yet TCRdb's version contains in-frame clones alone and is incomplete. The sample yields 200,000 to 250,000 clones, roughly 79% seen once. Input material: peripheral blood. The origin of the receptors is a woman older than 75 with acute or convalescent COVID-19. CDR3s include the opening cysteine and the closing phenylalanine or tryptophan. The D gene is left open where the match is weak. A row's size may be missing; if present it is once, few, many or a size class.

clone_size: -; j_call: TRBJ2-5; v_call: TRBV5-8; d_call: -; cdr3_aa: CASSFSGRETQYF; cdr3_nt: TGTGCCAGCAGCTTTTCAGGGAGGGAGACCCAGTACTTC
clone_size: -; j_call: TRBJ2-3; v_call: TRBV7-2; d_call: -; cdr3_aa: CASSLGRGGGTDTQYF; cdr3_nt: TGTGCCAGCAGCTTAGGGCGTGGAGGGGGCACAGATACGCAGTATTTT
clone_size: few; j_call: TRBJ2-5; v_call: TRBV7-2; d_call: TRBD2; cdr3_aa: CASSFGGREETQYF; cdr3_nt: TGTGCCAGCAGCTTTGGTGGGAGGGAAGAGACCCAGTACTTC
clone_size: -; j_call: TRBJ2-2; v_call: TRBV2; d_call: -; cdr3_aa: CASSITGELFF; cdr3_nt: TGTGCCAGCAGCATCACCGGGGAGCTGTTTTTT
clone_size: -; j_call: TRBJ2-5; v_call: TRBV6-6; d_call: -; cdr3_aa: CAGKEQGRSETQYF; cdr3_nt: TGTGCCGGAAAAGAACAGGGTCGGTCGGAGACCCAGTACTTC
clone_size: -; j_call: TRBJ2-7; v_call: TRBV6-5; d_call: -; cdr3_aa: CATSLSYEQYF; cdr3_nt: TGTGCCACCAGCCTTTCCTACGAGCAGTACTTC
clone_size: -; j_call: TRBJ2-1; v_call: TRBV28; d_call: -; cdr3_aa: CASSLGGPGENEQFF; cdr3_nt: TGTGCCAGCTCCCTTGGAGGGCCTGGAGAAAATGAGCAGTTCTTC
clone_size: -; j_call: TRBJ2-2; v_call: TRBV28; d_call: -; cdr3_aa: CASSWGLRNTGELFF; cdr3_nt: TGTGCCAGCAGTTGGGGACTGAGGAACACCGGGGAGCTGTTTTTT
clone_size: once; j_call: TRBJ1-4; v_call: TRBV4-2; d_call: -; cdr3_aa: CASSQVGPEGDEKLFF; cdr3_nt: TGTGCCAGCAGCCAAGTCGGACCCGAGGGGGATGAAAAACTGTTTTTT
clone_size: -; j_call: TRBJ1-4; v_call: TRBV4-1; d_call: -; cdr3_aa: CASSQDLGSSAEKLFF; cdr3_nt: TGCGCCAGCAGCCAAGATCTGGGCAGCTCCGCTGAAAAACTGTTTTTT
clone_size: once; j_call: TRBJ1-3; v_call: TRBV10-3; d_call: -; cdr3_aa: CAIRSTGSSGNTIYF; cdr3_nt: TGTGCCATCAGGTCTACAGGGAGCTCTGGAAACACCATATATTTT
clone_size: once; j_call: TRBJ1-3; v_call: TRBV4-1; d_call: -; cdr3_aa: CASSQTGLSGNTIYF; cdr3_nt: TGCGCCAGCAGCCAGACAGGACTCTCTGGAAACACCATATATTTT
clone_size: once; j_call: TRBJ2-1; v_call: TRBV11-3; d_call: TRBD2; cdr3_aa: CASSFTGTSKENEQFF; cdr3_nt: TGTGCCAGCAGCTTCACCGGGACTAGTAAAGAAAATGAGCAGTTCTTC
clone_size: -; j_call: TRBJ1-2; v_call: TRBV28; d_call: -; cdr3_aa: CASRRQTNYGYTF; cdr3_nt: TGTGCCAGCAGACGACAGACTAACTATGGCTACACCTTC
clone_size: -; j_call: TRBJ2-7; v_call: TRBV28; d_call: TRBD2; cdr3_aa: CASSLPRTSGSAEQYF; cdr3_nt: TGTGCCAGCAGTTTGCCCCGGACTAGCGGGAGCGCCGAGCAGTACTTC
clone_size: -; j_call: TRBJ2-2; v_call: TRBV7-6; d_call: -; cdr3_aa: CASSLLAESGELFF; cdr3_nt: TGTGCCAGCAGCTTGTTAGCGGAGTCCGGGGAGCTGTTTTTT
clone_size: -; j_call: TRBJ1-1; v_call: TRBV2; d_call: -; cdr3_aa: CASSRQTDEAFF; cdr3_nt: TGTGCCAGCAGTCGGCAGACAGATGAAGCTTTCTTT
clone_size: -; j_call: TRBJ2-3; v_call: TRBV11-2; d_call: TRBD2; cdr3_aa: CASSLGTSGGYTDTQYF; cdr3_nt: TGTGCCAGCAGCCTAGGGACTAGCGGGGGGTACACAGATACGCAGTATTTT
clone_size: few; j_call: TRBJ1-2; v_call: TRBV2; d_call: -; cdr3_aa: CASILDWHYGYTF; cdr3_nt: TGTGCCAGCATTCTGGACTGGCACTATGGCTACACCTTC
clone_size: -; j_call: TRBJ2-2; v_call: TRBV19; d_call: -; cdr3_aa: CASSISWWGSGTDNTGELFF; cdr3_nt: TGTGCCAGTAGTATTTCGTGGTGGGGTAGCGGGACAGACAACACCGGGGAGCTGTTTTTT
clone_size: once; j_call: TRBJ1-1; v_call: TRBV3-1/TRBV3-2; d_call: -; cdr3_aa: CASSPGSEKRNTEAFF; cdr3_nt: TGTGCCAGCAGCCCGGGTTCGGAGAAAAGGAACACTGAAGCTTTCTTT
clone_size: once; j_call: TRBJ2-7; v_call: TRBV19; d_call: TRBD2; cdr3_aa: CASSSGTSGSYEQYF; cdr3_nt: TGTGCCAGTAGTTCCGGGACTAGCGGCTCCTACGAGCAGTACTTC
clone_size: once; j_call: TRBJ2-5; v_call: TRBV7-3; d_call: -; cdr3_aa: CASSLTGGATGETQYF; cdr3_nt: TGTGCCAGCAGCTTAACGGGGGGAGCCACTGGGGAGACCCAGTACTTC
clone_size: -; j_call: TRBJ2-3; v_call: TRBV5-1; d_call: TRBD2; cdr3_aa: CASSIGLAGLDTQYF; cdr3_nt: TGCGCCAGCAGCATAGGACTAGCGGGGTTAGATACGCAGTATTTT
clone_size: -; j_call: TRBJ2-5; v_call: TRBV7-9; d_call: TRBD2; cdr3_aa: CASSFPSGGRETQYF; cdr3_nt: TGTGCCAGCAGCTTTCCTAGCGGGGGGCGAGAGACCCAGTACTTC
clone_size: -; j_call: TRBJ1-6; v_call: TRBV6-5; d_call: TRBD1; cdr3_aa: CASRLNRGYNSPLHF; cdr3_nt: TGTGCCAGCAGGTTAAACAGGGGGTATAATTCACCCCTCCACTTT
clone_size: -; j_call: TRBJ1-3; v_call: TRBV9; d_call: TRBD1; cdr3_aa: CASSKQGLRATIYF; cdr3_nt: TGTGCCAGCAGCAAACAGGGGCTTCGGGCCACCATATATTTT
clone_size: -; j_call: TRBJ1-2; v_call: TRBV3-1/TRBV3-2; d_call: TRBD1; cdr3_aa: CASSIWTGGEGGYTF; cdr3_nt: TGTGCCAGCAGCATCTGGACAGGGGGCGAAGGTGGCTACACCTTC
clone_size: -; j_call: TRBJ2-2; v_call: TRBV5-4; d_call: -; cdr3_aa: CASRLQLNTGELFF; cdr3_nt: TGTGCCAGCAGGCTCCAGTTGAACACCGGGGAGCTGTTTTTT
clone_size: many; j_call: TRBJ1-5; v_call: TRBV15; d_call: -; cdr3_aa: CATSRGLQGNQPQHF; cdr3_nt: TGTGCCACCAGCAGAGGCCTACAGGGTAATCAGCCCCAGCATTTT
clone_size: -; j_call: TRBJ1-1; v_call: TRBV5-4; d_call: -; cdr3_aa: CASSLAPQGNTEAFF; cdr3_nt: TGTGCCAGCAGCTTGGCCCCCCAGGGGAACACTGAAGCTTTCTTT
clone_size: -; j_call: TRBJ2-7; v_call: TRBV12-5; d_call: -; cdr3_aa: CASGPARKAYEQYF; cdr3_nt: TGTGCTAGTGGACCCGCCAGGAAAGCCTACGAGCAGTACTTC
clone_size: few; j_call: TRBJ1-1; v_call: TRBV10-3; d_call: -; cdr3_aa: CAIIGGKGTEAFF; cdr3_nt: TGTGCCATCATTGGGGGGAAGGGCACTGAAGCTTTCTTT
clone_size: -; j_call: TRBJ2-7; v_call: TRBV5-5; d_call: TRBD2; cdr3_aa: CASSYPTSGVKGQYF; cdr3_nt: TGTGCCAGCAGCTACCCAACTAGCGGAGTCAAGGGGCAGTACTTC
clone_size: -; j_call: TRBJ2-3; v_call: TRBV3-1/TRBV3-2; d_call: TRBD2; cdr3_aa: CASSQDGGSMKDTQYF; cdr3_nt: TGTGCCAGCAGCCAAGACGGCGGGAGCATGAAAGATACGCAGTATTTT
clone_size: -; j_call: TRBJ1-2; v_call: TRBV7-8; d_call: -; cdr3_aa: CASSLPGVNYGYTF; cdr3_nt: TGTGCCAGCAGCTTACCCGGGGTTAACTATGGCTACACCTTC
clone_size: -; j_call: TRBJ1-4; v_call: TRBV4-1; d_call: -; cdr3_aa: CASSQDQRTANEKLFF; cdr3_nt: TGCGCCAGCAGCCAAGATCAGCGGACAGCGAATGAAAAACTGTTTTTT
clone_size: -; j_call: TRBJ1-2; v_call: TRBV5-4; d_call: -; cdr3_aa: CASSRDYGYTF; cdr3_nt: TGTGCCAGCAGCCGGGACTATGGCTACACCTTC
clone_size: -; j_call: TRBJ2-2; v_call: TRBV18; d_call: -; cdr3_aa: CASSPRGAGELFF; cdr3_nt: TGTGCCAGCTCACCACGGGGGGCCGGGGAGCTGTTTTTT
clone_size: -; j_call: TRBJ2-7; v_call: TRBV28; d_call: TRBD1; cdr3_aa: CASSFRGRTGTSVHF; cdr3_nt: TGTGCCAGCAGTTTTAGGGGGCGGACCGGGACGTCGGTTCATTTC
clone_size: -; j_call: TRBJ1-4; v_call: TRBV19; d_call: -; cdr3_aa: CASRLEPTNEKLFF; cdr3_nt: TGTGCCAGTAGGCTAGAACCAACTAATGAAAAACTGTTTTTT
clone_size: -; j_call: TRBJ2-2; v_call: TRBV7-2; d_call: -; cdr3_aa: CASSVQGSNTGELFF; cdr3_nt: TGTGCCAGCAGCGTACAGGGTTCGAACACCGGGGAGCTGTTTTTT
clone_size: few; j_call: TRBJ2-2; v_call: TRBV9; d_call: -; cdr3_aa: CASSVVGGTGELFF; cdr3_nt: TGTGCCAGCAGCGTAGTCGGCGGCACCGGGGAGCTGTTTTTT
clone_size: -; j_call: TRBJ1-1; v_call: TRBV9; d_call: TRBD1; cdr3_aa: CASSVGPQGADTEAFF; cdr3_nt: TGTGCCAGCAGCGTAGGACCACAGGGGGCGGACACTGAAGCTTTCTTT
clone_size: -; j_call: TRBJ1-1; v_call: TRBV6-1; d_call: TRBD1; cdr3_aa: CASSERLRGAEAFF; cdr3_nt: TGTGCCAGCAGTGAGAGGCTCAGGGGGGCTGAAGCTTTCTTT
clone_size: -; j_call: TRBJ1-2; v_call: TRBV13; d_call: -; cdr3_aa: CASSANREPDYGYTF; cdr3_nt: TGTGCCAGCAGCGCAAACAGGGAGCCGGACTATGGCTACACCTTC
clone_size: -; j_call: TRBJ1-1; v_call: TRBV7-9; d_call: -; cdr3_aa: CASSSGRENTEAFF; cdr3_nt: TGTGCCAGCAGTTCTGGGAGGGAGAACACTGAAGCTTTCTTT
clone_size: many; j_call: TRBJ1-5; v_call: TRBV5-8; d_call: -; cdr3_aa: CASSLGQKVNQPQHF; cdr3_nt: TGTGCCAGCAGCTTGGGACAAAAGGTGAATCAGCCCCAGCATTTT
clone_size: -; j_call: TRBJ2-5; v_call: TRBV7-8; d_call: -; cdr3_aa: CASSLVAETQETQYF; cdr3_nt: TGTGCCAGCAGCTTAGTAGCGGAAACCCAAGAGACCCAGTACTTC